This T cell receptor (beta chain) came from a study of breast tumors, draining lymph nodes, adjacent tissues. In the case of this clonotype: Its matching antigen is unknown.

Whole-study findings and limits: Luminal-like breast cancer showed significantly greater tumor-nontumor repertoire similarity than basal-like breast cancer did. That most tumor T cells come from lymph nodes remained unproven. Tumor repertoires ranked between lymph nodes and nontumor tissue in diversity, with V and J gene preferences.

TCRdb processed the multiplex PCR reads anew with MiXCR; each CDR3 protein has one entry. The table records 150,000 to 200,000 distinct CDR3 sequences, around a third of them present only once. Breast cancer patients provided tissue from their axillary draining lymph nodes. The receptor comes from a female donor with breast cancer. Some clones in this sample may be carry-over from other donors' samples. The sequencing sample was made of axillary lymph node tissue.

The CDR3 bases are TGTGCCAGCAGTCACGGGCGGGGGGGCCAAGAGACCCAGTACTTC. This sequence encodes CASSHGRGGQETQYF. V and J are TRBV6-2 or TRBV6-3 and TRBJ2-5, with 9 bases lining up with TRBD2. The CDR3 spans 15 residues. With 5 bases clipped from V and 1 base from J, the junction kept 5 bases outside the gene matches. CDR1 MNHEY and CDR2 SVGEGT come from the germline V gene.